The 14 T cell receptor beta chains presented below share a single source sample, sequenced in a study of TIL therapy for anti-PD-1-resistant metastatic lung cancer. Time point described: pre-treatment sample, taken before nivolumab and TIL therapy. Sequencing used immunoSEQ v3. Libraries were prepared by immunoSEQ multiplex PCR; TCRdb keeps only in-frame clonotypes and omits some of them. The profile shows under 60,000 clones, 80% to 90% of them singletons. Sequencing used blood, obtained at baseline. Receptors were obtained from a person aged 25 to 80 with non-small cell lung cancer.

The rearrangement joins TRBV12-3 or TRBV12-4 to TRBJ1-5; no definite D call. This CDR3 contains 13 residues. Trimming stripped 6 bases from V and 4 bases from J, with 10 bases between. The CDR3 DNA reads TGTGCCAGCAGACCCGGACTTAATCAGCCCCAGCATTTT. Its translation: CASRPGLNQPQHF.

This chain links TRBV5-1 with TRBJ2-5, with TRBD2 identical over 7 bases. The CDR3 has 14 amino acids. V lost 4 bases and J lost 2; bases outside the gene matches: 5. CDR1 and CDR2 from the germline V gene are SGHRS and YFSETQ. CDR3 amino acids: CASSPGGTQETQYF. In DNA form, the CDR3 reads TGCGCCAGCAGCCCCGGGGGGACTCAAGAGACCCAGTACTTC.

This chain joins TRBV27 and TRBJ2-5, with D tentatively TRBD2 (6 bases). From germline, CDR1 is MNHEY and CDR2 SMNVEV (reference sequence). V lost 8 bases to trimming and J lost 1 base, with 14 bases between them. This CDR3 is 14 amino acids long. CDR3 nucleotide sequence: TGTGCCAGCCGGCTCCTAGCGATCCAAGAGACCCAGTACTTC. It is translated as CASRLLAIQETQYF.

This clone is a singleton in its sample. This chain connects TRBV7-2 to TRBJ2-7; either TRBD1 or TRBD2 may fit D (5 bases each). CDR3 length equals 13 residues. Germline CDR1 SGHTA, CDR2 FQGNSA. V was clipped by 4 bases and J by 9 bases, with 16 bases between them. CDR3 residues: CASSSSGAEGQYF. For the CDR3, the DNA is TGTGCCAGCAGCTCATCTGGGGCTGAGGGGCAGTACTTC.

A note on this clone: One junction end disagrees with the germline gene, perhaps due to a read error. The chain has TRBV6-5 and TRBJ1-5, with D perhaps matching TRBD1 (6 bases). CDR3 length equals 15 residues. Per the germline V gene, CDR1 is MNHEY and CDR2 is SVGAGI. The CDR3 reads CASSDSGTSNQPQHF. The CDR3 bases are TGTGCCAGCAGTGACTCCGGGACAAGCAATCAGCCCCAGCATTTT.

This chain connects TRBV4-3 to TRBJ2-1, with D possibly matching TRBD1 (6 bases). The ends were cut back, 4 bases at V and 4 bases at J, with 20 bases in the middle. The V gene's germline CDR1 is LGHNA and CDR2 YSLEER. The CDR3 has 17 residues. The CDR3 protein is CASSRDRAQGLYNEQFF. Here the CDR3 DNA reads TGCGCCAGCAGCCGCGACCGGGCCCAGGGGCTATACAATGAGCAGTTCTTC.

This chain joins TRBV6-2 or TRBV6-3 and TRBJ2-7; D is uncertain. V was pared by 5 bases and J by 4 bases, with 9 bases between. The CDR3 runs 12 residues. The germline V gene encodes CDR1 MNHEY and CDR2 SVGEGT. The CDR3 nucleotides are TGTGCCAGCAGTGACCCTGGGTACGAGCAGTACTTC. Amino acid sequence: CASSDPGYEQYF.

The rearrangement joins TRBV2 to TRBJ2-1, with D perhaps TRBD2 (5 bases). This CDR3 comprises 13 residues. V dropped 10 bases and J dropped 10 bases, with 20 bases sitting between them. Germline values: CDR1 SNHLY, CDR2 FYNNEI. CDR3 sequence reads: CANHRGSQREQFF. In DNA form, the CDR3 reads TGTGCCAACCATCGGGGAAGTCAAAGGGAGCAGTTCTTC. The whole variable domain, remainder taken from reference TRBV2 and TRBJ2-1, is EPEVTQTPSHQVTQMGQEVILRCVPISNHLYFYWYRQILGQKVEFLVSFYNNEISEKSEIFDDQFSVERPDGSNFTLKIRSTKLEDSAMYFCANHRGSQREQFFGPGTRLTVL.

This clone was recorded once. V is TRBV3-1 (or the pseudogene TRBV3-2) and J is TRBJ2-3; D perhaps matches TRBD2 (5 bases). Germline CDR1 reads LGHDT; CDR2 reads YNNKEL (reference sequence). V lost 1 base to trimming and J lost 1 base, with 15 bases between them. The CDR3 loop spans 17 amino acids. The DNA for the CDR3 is TGTGCCAGCAGCCAAGGCGGTCTACACGGGGGCACAGATACGCAGTATTTT. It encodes CASSQGGLHGGTDTQYF.

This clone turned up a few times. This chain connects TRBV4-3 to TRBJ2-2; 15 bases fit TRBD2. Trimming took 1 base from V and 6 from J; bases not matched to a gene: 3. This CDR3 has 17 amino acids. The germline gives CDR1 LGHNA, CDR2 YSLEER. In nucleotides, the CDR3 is TGCGCCAGCAGCCAAGGGACTAGCGGGGGGGTGTCCGGGGAGCTGTTTTTT. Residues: CASSQGTSGGVSGELFF.

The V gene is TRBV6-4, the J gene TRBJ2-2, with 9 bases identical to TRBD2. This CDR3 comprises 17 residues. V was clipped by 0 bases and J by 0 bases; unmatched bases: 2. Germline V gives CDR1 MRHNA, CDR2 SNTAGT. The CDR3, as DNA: TGTGCCAGCAGTGACTCAGGCGGGGGGGCGAACACCGGGGAGCTGTTTTTT. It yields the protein CASSDSGGGANTGELFF.

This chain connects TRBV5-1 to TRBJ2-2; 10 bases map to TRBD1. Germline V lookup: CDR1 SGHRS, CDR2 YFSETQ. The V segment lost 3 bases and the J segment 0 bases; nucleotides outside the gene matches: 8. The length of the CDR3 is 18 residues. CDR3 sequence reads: CASSWMTGGPSNTGELFF. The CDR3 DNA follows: TGCGCCAGCAGCTGGATGACAGGGGGCCCATCGAACACCGGGGAGCTGTTTTTT.

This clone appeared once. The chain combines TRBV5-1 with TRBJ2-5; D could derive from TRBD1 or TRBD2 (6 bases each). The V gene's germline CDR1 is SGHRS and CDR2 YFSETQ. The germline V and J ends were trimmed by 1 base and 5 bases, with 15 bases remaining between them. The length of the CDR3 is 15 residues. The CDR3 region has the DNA TGCGCCAGCAGCTTGACAGGGACTCAAGGGGAGACCCAGTACTTC. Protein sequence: CASSLTGTQGETQYF.

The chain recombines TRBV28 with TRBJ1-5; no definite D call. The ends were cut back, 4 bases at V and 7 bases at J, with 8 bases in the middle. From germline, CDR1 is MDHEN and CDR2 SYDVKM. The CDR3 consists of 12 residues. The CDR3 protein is CASSSPWQPQHF. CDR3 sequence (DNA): TGTGCCAGCAGTTCACCATGGCAGCCCCAGCATTTT.